These 31 T cell receptor beta chains originate from one sample sequenced in a study of radiation and T cells in renal cell carcinoma. This sample's time point: blood 4 weeks post-SBRT, at nephrectomy. The treatment: 15 Gy SBRT to primary tumor, nephrectomy 4 weeks later. Profiled with immunoSEQ multiplex PCR; TCRdb holds only in-frame clones, not every one. The sample yields about 77,000 clones, around four fifths seen once. The source was blood, collected from a patient whose treatment included radiotherapy and nephrectomy. The receptors stem from a woman in her sixties or seventies with renal cell carcinoma.

V gene TRBV6-5 combines with J gene TRBJ2-5; D gene unclear. Looked up from germline, CDR1 is MNHEY and CDR2 is SVGAGI. The CDR3 extends over 12 amino acids. The ends were cut back, 4 bases at V and 7 bases at J, with 10 bases in the middle. Here the CDR3 reads CASSSPGVTQYF. CDR3 DNA: TGTGCCAGCAGTTCCCCTGGAGTGACCCAGTACTTC.

This clone was detected only a few times. The chain uses TRBV30 and TRBJ1-1; TRBD1 matches at 7 bases. Trimming took 3 bases from V and 1 from J; bases not matched to a gene: 5. The CDR3 length is 14 residues. The germline CDR1 and CDR2 sequences are GTSNPN and SVGIG (reference sequence). This CDR3 reads CAWSIGQANTEAFF. The CDR3 bases are TGTGCCTGGAGCATCGGACAGGCGAACACTGAAGCTTTCTTT.

The genes are TRBV5-1 and TRBJ1-5; 7 nucleotides align to TRBD1. This CDR3 is 18 amino acids long. Germline V CDR1 and CDR2: SGHRS, YFSETQ. V dropped 4 bases and J dropped 8; count of bases not matched to a gene: 21. Written as DNA, the CDR3 is TGCGCCAGCAGCGACCGCCCGGGACAGCATCCTAACAGGAAGCCCCAGCATTTT. Its protein product is CASSDRPGQHPNRKPQHF.

This chain joins TRBV19 and TRBJ1-2, with 8 bases aligning to TRBD1. J lost 6 bases, V lost 6 bases, and 3 bases had no gene match. Per germline, CDR1 LNHDA and CDR2 SQIVND (reference sequence). The CDR3 extends over 12 amino acids. CDR3 DNA sequence: TGTGCCAGTAGCAGACAGGGGAATGGCTACACCTTC. Encoded protein: CASSRQGNGYTF.

This rearrangement joins TRBV7-3 to TRBJ2-7; D may match TRBD1 or TRBD2 (5 bases each). V was shortened by 5 bases and J by 5 bases, with 22 bases between the two germline ends. The CDR3 has 16 amino acids. Germline CDR1 SGHTA, CDR2 FQGTGA. This CDR3 reads CASSTRDPRAADEQYF. The CDR3 nucleotides read TGTGCCAGCAGCACCCGGGACCCTCGGGCGGCTGACGAGCAGTACTTC.

This chain connects TRBV29-1 to TRBJ2-7; D perhaps matches TRBD1 (5 bases). Per germline, CDR1 SQVTM and CDR2 ANQGSEA. The CDR3 has 11 amino acids. Trimming took 4 bases from V and 2 from J, leaving 6 bases between them. CDR3 in amino acids: CSVVRAYEQYF. The CDR3 DNA is TGCAGCGTTGTCAGGGCCTACGAGCAGTACTTC.

The chain employs TRBV19 and TRBJ2-7, with D possibly called TRBD1 or TRBD2 (5 bases each). CDR1 LNHDA and CDR2 SQIVND come from the germline V gene (reference sequence). The CDR3 spans 15 residues. The germline V and J ends were trimmed by 5 bases and 1 base, with 15 bases remaining between them. The CDR3 protein is CASSPRDGDSYEQYF. The CDR3, as DNA: TGTGCCAGTAGTCCCCGGGACGGGGATTCCTACGAGCAGTACTTC. The full variable domain, completed using reference TRBV19 and TRBJ2-7, is DGGITQSPKYLFRKEGQNVTLSCEQNLNHDAMYWYRQDPGQGLRLIYYSQIVNDFQKGDIAEGYSVSREKKESFPLTVTSAQKNPTAFYLCASSPRDGDSYEQYFGPGTRLTVT.

Regarding this clone: The junction does not match germline at one end; this may be a read error. The rearrangement uses TRBV7-7 and TRBJ2-2; D call uncertain. The CDR3 totals 14 residues. The germline gives CDR1 SSHAT, CDR2 FNYEAQ (reference sequence). In DNA, the CDR3 is TGTGCTAGCAGCCTTCGACTTGACACCGGGGAGCTGTTTTTT. This codes for CASSLRLDTGELFF.

V and J are TRBV7-9 and TRBJ2-5, with a tentative D call TRBD2 (5 bases). The end of the DNA is better explained by TRBJ2-7, so the J call may be wrong. Germline V lookup: CDR1 SEHNR, CDR2 FQNEAQ (reference sequence). The CDR3 contains 13 residues. This CDR3 reads CASSRTRAYEQYF. The CDR3 coding sequence is TGTGCCAGCAGCCGAACTAGGGCCTACGAGCAGTACTTC.

V is TRBV6-1 and J is TRBJ2-1, with D possibly TRBD1 on 6 matching bases. The CDR3 totals 13 residues. CDR1 is MNHNS and CDR2 is SASEGT in the germline V gene. The V gene lost 10 bases and the J gene lost 9 bases, with 19 bases spanning the gap. CDR3 sequence: CATKGRSRGEQFF. DNA of the CDR3: TGTGCCACCAAGGGACGCTCCAGGGGTGAGCAGTTCTTC.

A remark on this clone: The junction departs from germline at one end; a sequencing error may be responsible. The genes are TRBV5-4 and TRBJ2-5, with TRBD2 matching 11 bases. In germline, CDR1 is SGHNT, CDR2 YYREEE (reference sequence). This CDR3 contains 19 residues. The CDR3 here is CASSLPDSGRALVQGTQYF. CDR3 coding DNA: TGTGCCAGCAGCTTACCCGATAGCGGGAGGGCCCTCGTCCAAGGGACCCAGTACTTC.

V is TRBV11-3 and J is TRBJ2-1, with 14 bases aligning to TRBD2. The trim removed 3 bases at V and 9 bases at J, leaving 10 bases unmatched. Per the germline V gene, CDR1 is SGHNT and CDR2 is YENEEA. The CDR3 extends over 17 amino acids. The CDR3 sequence: CASSFTPGTSGSTEQFF. DNA of the CDR3: TGTGCCAGCAGCTTTACCCCCGGGACTAGCGGGAGTACTGAGCAGTTCTTC.

This chain links TRBV7-9 with TRBJ1-1; D gene unclear. The V gene lost 6 bases and the J gene lost 10 bases, with 15 bases spanning the gap. Germline assignment: CDR1 SEHNR and CDR2 FQNEAQ (reference sequence). The CDR3 extends over 12 amino acids. CDR3 loop: CASREAPYGAFF. As DNA, the CDR3 is TGTGCCAGCAGAGAGGCCCCTTATGGAGCTTTCTTT.

The chain carries TRBV27 and TRBJ2-4; D may be TRBD2 (6 bases). Germline lookup yields CDR1 MNHEY and CDR2 SMNVEV (reference sequence). This CDR3 comprises 14 residues. V was shortened by 6 bases and J by 6 bases, with 15 bases between the two germline ends. The CDR3: CASSLWGDGNIQYF. In nucleotides, the CDR3 is TGTGCCAGCAGCCTTTGGGGGGACGGAAACATTCAGTACTTC.

CDR3: CASRGVTESSYEQYF. CDR3 DNA sequence: TGTGCCAGCAGGGGTGTGACAGAGAGCTCCTACGAGCAGTACTTC. The chain recombines TRBV2 with TRBJ2-7; D might be TRBD1 (5 bases). Germline loops: CDR1 SNHLY, CDR2 FYNNEI. With 6 bases removed from V and 0 bases from J, the gap between germline ends came to 15 bases. This CDR3 comprises 15 residues.

This sequence joins TRBV29-1 and TRBJ1-1; D is perhaps TRBD1 (6 bases). The germline V gene encodes CDR1 SQVTM and CDR2 ANQGSEA. Trimming took off 7 bases at V and 3 bases at J, with 15 bases between the two ends. The CDR3 is 13 residues long. The CDR3 DNA reads TGCAGCGCCGGAGGGGGGGTGGACACTGAAGCTTTCTTT. The encoded protein is CSAGGGVDTEAFF.

This rearrangement joins TRBV7-2 to TRBJ2-7; D possibly corresponds to TRBD1 (5 bases). The V gene lost 7 bases and the J gene lost 3 bases, with 13 bases spanning the gap. CDR1 and CDR2 (germline): SGHTA, FQGNSA. This CDR3 region has 13 residues. The CDR3 region is CASIPDKFYEQYF. The CDR3 DNA follows: TGTGCCAGCATCCCGGACAAATTCTACGAGCAGTACTTC. Filled out from reference TRBV7-2 and TRBJ2-7, the complete variable domain reads GAGVSQSPSNKVTEKGKDVELRCDPISGHTALYWYRQSLGQGLEFLIYFQGNSAPDKSGLPSDRFSAERTGGSVSTLTIQRTQQEDSAVYLCASIPDKFYEQYFGPGTRLTVT.

A remark on this clone: This sample also contains other DNA sequences that code for the same CDR3. V usage is TRBV5-5 and J usage is TRBJ1-5, with TRBD1 matching 9 bases. V lost 1 base to trimming and J lost 4 bases; unmatched junction nucleotides: 3. CDR3 length equals 15 residues. Per the germline V gene, CDR1 is SGHKS and CDR2 is YYEKEE (reference sequence). As DNA, the CDR3 is TGTGCCAGCAGCTTGACCGGGACAGGGAATCAGCCCCAGCATTTT. Its protein product is CASSLTGTGNQPQHF.

The chain carries TRBV4-3 and TRBJ2-2; D is undetermined. CDR3 length equals 13 residues. Trimming left V 0 bases short and J 6 bases short, with 5 bases between. Germline V gene lookup returns CDR1 LGHNA and CDR2 YSLEER. CDR3 nucleotides: TGCGCCAGCAGCCAAGATTTCTCCGGGGAGCTGTTTTTT. Translating it yields CASSQDFSGELFF.

The chain links TRBV19 to TRBJ1-4, with D possibly TRBD1 on 5 matching bases. Trimming removed 6 bases at V and 4 bases at J, with 12 bases between. The CDR3 has 14 residues. Germline V gives CDR1 LNHDA, CDR2 SQIVND (reference sequence). This CDR3 is CASRNRDGNEKLFF. The DNA of the CDR3 is TGTGCCAGTAGAAACCGGGACGGTAATGAAAAACTGTTTTTT.

Concerning this clone: Other DNA sequences within the sample encode an identical CDR3. The chain links TRBV7-3 to TRBJ2-1; D is perhaps TRBD2 (5 bases). V gave up 2 bases and J gave up 0 bases, with 5 bases separating them. This CDR3 comprises 14 residues. Looked up from germline, CDR1 is SGHTA and CDR2 is FQGTGA. Here the CDR3 reads CASSLGGSYNEQFF. CDR3 in DNA: TGTGCCAGCAGCTTAGGAGGCTCCTACAATGAGCAGTTCTTC. Full variable domain (remainder filled in from reference TRBV7-3 and TRBJ2-1): GAGVSQTPSNKVTEKGKYVELRCDPISGHTALYWYRQSLGQGPEFLIYFQGTGAADDSGLPNDRFFAVRPEGSVSTLKIQRTERGDSAVYLCASSLGGSYNEQFFGPGTRLTVL.

The V gene is TRBV28, the J gene TRBJ1-5; D call uncertain. Trimming stripped 10 bases from V and 0 bases from J, with 10 bases between. This CDR3 region has 13 residues. Per germline, CDR1 MDHEN and CDR2 SYDVKM. The CDR3 region has the DNA TGTGCCACCATGAGAAATAGCAATCAGCCCCAGCATTTT. This gives the protein CATMRNSNQPQHF.

V is TRBV30 and J is TRBJ2-3; a possible D gene is TRBD2 (5 bases). V lost 5 bases and J lost 5, with 14 bases in between. The germline V gene encodes CDR1 GTSNPN and CDR2 SVGIG (reference sequence). The CDR3 extends over 13 amino acids. CDR3 in amino acids: CAWSGECGDTQYF. In nucleotides, the CDR3 is TGTGCCTGGTCCGGGGAATGTGGAGATACGCAGTATTTT. Drawing the rest from reference TRBV30 and TRBJ2-3, the complete variable domain is SQTIHQWPATLVQPVGSPLSLECTVEGTSNPNLYWYRQAAGRGLQLLFYSVGIGQISSEVPQNLSASRPQDRQFILSSKKLLLSDSGFYLCAWSGECGDTQYFGPGTRLTVL.

V gene TRBV10-3 combines with J gene TRBJ2-5; 11 bases are shared with TRBD2. Unmatched junction bases numbered 2, after V lost 8 bases and J lost 3 bases. Germline CDR1 and CDR2: ENHRY and SYGVKD. The CDR3 runs to 13 residues. CDR3 sequence (DNA): TGTGCCATCCGGGGACTAGCGGAAGAGACCCAGTACTTC. Translating gives CAIRGLAEETQYF.

This rearrangement joins TRBV28 to TRBJ2-7, with 9 bases fitting TRBD1. Trimming at V came to 6 bases and at J to 3 bases, leaving 21 bases not matched to a gene. The CDR3 consists of 19 residues. Germline V CDR1 and CDR2: MDHEN, SYDVKM. The CDR3 sequence: CASREVSTGTGGINYEQYF. The DNA for the CDR3 is TGTGCCAGCAGGGAGGTCTCGACTGGAACAGGGGGCATTAACTACGAGCAGTACTTC.

The chain recombines TRBV6-5 with TRBJ1-6; perhaps TRBD1 as D (5 bases). In germline, CDR1 is MNHEY, CDR2 SVGAGI. V dropped 1 base and J dropped 10 bases, with 11 bases sitting between them. The CDR3 is made up of 14 amino acids. Written as DNA, the CDR3 is TGTGCCAGCAGTTACTTGGGGGTTTTATCACCCCTCCACTTT. Its protein product is CASSYLGVLSPLHF.

The chain has TRBV27 and TRBJ2-3; D is unresolved. Germline assignment: CDR1 MNHEY and CDR2 SMNVEV (reference sequence). Between the trimmed V and J ends, which lost 3 bases and 3 bases, there was a span of 7 bases. The CDR3 has 13 amino acids. The CDR3 DNA reads as TGTGCCAGCAGTTTGGTCGGGACAGATACGCAGTATTTT. Protein: CASSLVGTDTQYF.

The J gene is TRBJ1-1, the V gene TRBV18, with 7 bases fitting TRBD1. The V gene end was trimmed by 0 bases and the J gene end by 1 base; junction bases not matched to a gene: 5. CDR3 length equals 16 residues. Germline V gene data show CDR1 as KGHSH and CDR2 as LQKENI. CDR3 nucleotide sequence: TGTGCCAGCTCACCACCGGGACAGAACTCGAACACTGAAGCTTTCTTT. It is translated as CASSPPGQNSNTEAFF.

This clone showed up just a few times. This rearrangement joins TRBV28 to TRBJ1-5; no clear D gene. Germline loops: CDR1 MDHEN, CDR2 SYDVKM. The CDR3 extends over 15 amino acids. The V end lost 3 bases, the J end lost 4 bases, and 13 bases lay between the germline ends. CDR3 loop: CASSFREAGNQPQHF. In nucleotides, the CDR3 is TGTGCCAGCAGTTTTCGGGAGGCGGGAAATCAGCCCCAGCATTTT. Drawing the rest from reference TRBV28 and TRBJ1-5, the complete variable domain is DVKVTQSSRYLVKRTGEKVFLECVQDMDHENMFWYRQDPGLGLRLIYFSYDVKMKEKGDIPEGYSVSREKKERFSLILESASTNQTSMYLCASSFREAGNQPQHFGDGTRLSIL.

The rearrangement joins TRBV7-8 to TRBJ1-2, with D possibly TRBD1 on 5 matching bases. V gave up 7 bases and J gave up 8 bases, with 17 bases separating them. Germline CDR1 reads SGHVS; CDR2 reads FQNEAQ. The CDR3 is 13 amino acids. The CDR3 here is CASTLAGWNGYTF. The CDR3 region has the DNA TGTGCCAGCACGCTGGCAGGGTGGAACGGCTACACCTTC. Drawing the rest from reference TRBV7-8 and TRBJ1-2, the complete variable domain is GAGVSQSPRYKVAKRGQDVALRCDPISGHVSLFWYQQALGQGPEFLTYFQNEAQLDKSGLPSDRFFAERPEGSVSTLKIQRTQQEDSAVYLCASTLAGWNGYTFGSGTRLTVV.

The chain carries TRBV7-9 and TRBJ2-7; 9 bases align to TRBD2. Germline V gene lookup returns CDR1 SEHNR and CDR2 FQNEAQ (reference sequence). The CDR3 runs to 14 residues. The junction had 7 bases not matched to a gene; V was cut back by 5 bases and J by 5 bases. CDR3 nucleotides: TGTGCCAGCAGCCGTGCGGGAGGGAAAGACGAGCAGTACTTC. This translates into CASSRAGGKDEQYF.